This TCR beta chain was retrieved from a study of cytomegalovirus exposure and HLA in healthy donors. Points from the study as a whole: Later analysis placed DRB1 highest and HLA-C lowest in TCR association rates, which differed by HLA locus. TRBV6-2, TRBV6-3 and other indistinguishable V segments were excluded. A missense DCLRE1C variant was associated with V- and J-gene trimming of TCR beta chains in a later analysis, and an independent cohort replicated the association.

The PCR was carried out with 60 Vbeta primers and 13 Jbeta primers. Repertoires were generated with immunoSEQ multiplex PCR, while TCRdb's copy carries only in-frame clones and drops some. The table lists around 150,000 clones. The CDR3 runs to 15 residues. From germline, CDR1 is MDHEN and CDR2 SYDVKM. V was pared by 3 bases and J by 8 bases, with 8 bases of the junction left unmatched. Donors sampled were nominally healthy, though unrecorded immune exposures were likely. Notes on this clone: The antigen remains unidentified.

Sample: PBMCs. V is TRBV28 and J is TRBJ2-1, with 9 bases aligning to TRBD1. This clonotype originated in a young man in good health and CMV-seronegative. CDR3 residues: CASSLTGQGSDEQFF. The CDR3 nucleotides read TGTGCCAGCAGTTTGACGGGACAGGGTTCTGATGAGCAGTTCTTC.